This T cell receptor beta chain is from a study of cytomegalovirus exposure and HLA in healthy donors. In the study overall: HLA-typed donors contributed around 88 million unique TCRs, which were held in an early data release. The Caucasian-associated ancestry cluster contained 65% to 85% of the approximately 420 genotyped donors.

PCR used 60 Vbeta primers and 13 Jbeta primers. TCRdb's table, derived via immunoSEQ multiplex PCR, lists solely in-frame clones and lacks some. This table holds about 220,000 clones, around 80% found once. General study results and limits: TCR association rates varied by HLA locus in a later analysis, with DRB1 highest and HLA-C lowest.

The V gene lost 3 bases and the J gene lost 9 bases, with 9 bases spanning the gap. Per germline, CDR1 MNHNS and CDR2 SASEGT. The CDR3 extends over 13 amino acids. A note on this clone: Its antigen remains unidentified.

The TCR was taken from a boy aged 2 to 9 in good health and CMV-seronegative. Sequenced: PBMCs. J is TRBJ1-6 and V is TRBV6-1; D possibly corresponds to TRBD1 (5 bases). This CDR3 reads CASSEIGGSPLHF. In DNA, the CDR3 is TGTGCCAGCAGTGAGATCGGGGGTTCACCCCTCCACTTT.